This T cell receptor beta chain was sequenced for a study of blood T cell repertoires in COVID-19. This clone was counted a single time. Data came from immunoSEQ multiplex PCR; TCRdb stores just in-frame clones and leaves some out. Found here are about 120,000 clones, roughly 79% of them singletons; the top ten hold 2% to 2.5%. The CDR3 is made up of 17 amino acids. Looked up from germline, CDR1 is SGHTA and CDR2 is FQGTGA. Trimming removed 5 bases at V and 0 bases at J, with 20 bases between. The rearrangement links TRBV7-3 to TRBJ2-7; D might be TRBD2 (6 bases). The clonotype was recovered from a man in his 70s with acute or convalescent COVID-19. Sequencing input: peripheral blood. CDR3 residues: CASSPSAAGGRSYEQYF. DNA of the CDR3: TGTGCCAGCAGCCCTAGCGCCGCTGGGGGACGCTCCTACGAGCAGTACTTC.